This passage covers 7 T cell receptor beta chains from one sample sequenced in a study of response to subunit inactivated influenza vaccine. TCRdb independently ran MiXCR on the RT-PCR reads; one entry per CDR3 protein. The sample has more than 400,000 distinct CDR3 sequences, about 10% seen once. The sequencing here drew on PBMCs from blood, taken about 6 weeks after vaccination. These receptor sequences come from a man aged 45-65 years who received an inactivated influenza vaccine.

The chain carries TRBV5-1 and TRBJ1-5; 9 positions match TRBD1. The junction had 4 bases not matched to a gene; V was cut back by 0 bases and J by 6 bases. Germline V lookup: CDR1 SGHRS, CDR2 YFSETQ. There are 15 residues in the CDR3. CDR3 amino acids: CASSLGTGAAQPQHF. In DNA form, the CDR3 reads TGCGCCAGCAGCTTGGGGACAGGGGCTGCTCAGCCCCAGCATTTT.

This clonotype was picked up a small number of times. This chain uses TRBV19 with TRBJ2-7; TRBD1 matches at 7 bases. V gave up 11 bases and J gave up 1 base; unmatched junction bases: 8. The CDR3 totals 13 residues. CDR1 and CDR2 (germline): LNHDA, SQIVND (reference sequence). CDR3 nucleotide sequence: TGTGCCTCGCGAGTACAGGGGTCCTACGAGCAGTACTTC. As protein: CASRVQGSYEQYF.

This clonotype was counted only a few times. This chain links TRBV7-8 with TRBJ2-1, with D unresolved. CDR1 is SGHVS and CDR2 is FQNEAQ in the germline V gene. The length of the CDR3 is 14 residues. The V end was cut by 1 base, the J end by 8 bases, with 12 bases between. The CDR3 sequence is CASSLVGAGHEQFF. DNA of the CDR3: TGTGCCAGCAGCTTAGTTGGAGCTGGGCATGAGCAGTTCTTC.

This clonotype was picked up a small number of times. V is TRBV7-2 and J is TRBJ2-7; 9 bases agree with TRBD1. J lost 2 bases, V lost 9 bases, and 5 bases had no gene match. The germline V gene has CDR1 SGHTA and CDR2 FQGNSA. The CDR3 extends over 13 amino acids. The CDR3: CASGRDRAYEQYF. CDR3 coding DNA: TGTGCCAGTGGCCGGGACAGGGCCTACGAGCAGTACTTC.

This clonotype showed up just a few times. V is TRBV7-2 and J is TRBJ1-6, with D possibly TRBD1 on 5 matching bases. Germline V gene lookup returns CDR1 SGHTA and CDR2 FQGNSA. V lost 5 bases and J lost 10, with 24 bases in between. CDR3 length: 17 residues. CDR3 amino acids: CASSPPPGQGYRSPLHF. The DNA of the CDR3 is TGTGCCAGCAGCCCTCCCCCAGGGCAGGGATATAGGTCACCCCTCCACTTT.

In its sample, this clonotype was seen a few times. The chain's CDR3 is CSASSASGANVLTF. CDR3 bases: TGCAGTGCTAGTTCAGCGTCTGGGGCCAACGTCCTGACTTTC. V gene TRBV20-1 combines with J gene TRBJ2-6; D unresolved. This CDR3 is 14 amino acids long. Between the trimmed V and J ends, which lost 3 bases and 1 base, there was a span of 7 bases. CDR1 DFQATT and CDR2 SNEGSKA come from the germline V gene (reference sequence).

V and J are TRBV20-1 and TRBJ2-2; 7 nucleotides match TRBD2. From germline, CDR1 is DFQATT and CDR2 SNEGSKA (reference sequence). The ends lost 3 bases at V and 6 bases at J; junction bases unmatched: 10. The CDR3 totals 15 residues. CDR3 residues: CSARRPGGEAGELFF. For the CDR3, the DNA is TGCAGTGCTAGGCGACCTGGGGGGGAGGCCGGGGAGCTGTTTTTT.